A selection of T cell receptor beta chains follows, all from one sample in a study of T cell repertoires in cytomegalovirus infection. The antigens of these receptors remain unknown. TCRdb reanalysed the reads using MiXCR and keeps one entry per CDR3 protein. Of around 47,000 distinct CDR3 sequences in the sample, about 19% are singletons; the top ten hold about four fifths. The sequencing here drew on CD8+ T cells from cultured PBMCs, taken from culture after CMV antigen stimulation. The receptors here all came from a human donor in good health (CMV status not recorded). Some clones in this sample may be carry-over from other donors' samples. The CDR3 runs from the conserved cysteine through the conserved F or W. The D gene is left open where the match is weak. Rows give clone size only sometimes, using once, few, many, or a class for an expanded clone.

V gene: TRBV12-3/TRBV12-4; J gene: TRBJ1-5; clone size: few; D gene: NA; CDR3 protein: CASSFSVNWDNQPQHF; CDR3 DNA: TGTGCCAGCAGTTTTTCCGTCAACTGGGACAATCAGCCCCAGCATTTT
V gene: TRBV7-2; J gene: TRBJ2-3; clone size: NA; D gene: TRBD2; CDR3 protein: CASSLGFLAGATDTQYF; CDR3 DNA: TGTGCCAGCAGCTTAGGCTTTCTAGCGGGGGCCACAGATACGCAGTATTTT
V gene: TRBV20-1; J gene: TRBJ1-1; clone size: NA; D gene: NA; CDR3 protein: CSARGQDMRNTEAFF; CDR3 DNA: TGCAGTGCTAGAGGCCAGGACATGCGGAACACTGAAGCTTTCTTT
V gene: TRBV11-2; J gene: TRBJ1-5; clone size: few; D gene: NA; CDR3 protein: CASYPLPPYSNQPQHF; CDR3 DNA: TGTGCCAGCTATCCCCTCCCCCCTTATAGCAATCAGCCCCAGCATTTT
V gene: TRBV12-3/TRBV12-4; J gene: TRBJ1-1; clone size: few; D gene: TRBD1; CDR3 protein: CASSFGTGVQHPNTEAFF; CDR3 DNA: TGTGCCAGCAGTTTTGGGACAGGGGTGCAACACCCGAACACTGAAGCTTTCTTT
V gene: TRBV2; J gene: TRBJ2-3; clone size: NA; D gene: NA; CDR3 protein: CASMVTPTDTQYF; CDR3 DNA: TGTGCCAGCATGGTTACTCCCACAGATACGCAGTATTTT
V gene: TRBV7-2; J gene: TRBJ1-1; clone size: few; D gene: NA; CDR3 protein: CASSLGIEEAFF; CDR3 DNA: TGTGCCAGCAGCTTAGGTATAGAAGAAGCTTTCTTT
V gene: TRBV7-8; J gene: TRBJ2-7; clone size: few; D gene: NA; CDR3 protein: CASSLGGRTYEQYF; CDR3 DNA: TGTGCCAGCAGCTTAGGGGGACGGACCTACGAGCAGTACTTC
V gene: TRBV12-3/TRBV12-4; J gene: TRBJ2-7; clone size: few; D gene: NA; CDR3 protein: CASSLGGASSYEQYF; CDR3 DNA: TGTGCCAGCAGTTTAGGGGGGGCCAGCTCCTACGAGCAGTACTTC
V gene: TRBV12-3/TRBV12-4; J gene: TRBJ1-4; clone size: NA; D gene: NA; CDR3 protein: CASSPGTEKLFF; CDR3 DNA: TGTGCCAGCAGTCCAGGAACTGAAAAACTGTTTTTT
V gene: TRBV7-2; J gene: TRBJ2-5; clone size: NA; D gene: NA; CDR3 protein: CVSSLGGTETQYF; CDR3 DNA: TGTGTCAGCAGCTTGGGGGGCACAGAGACCCAGTACTTC
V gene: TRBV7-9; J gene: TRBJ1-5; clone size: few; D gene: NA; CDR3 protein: CASSNGGYQPQHF; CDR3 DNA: TGTGCCAGCAGCAACGGCGGCTATCAGCCCCAGCATTTT
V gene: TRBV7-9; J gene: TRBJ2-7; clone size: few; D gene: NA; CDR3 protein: CASSLPTKTQGWEQYF; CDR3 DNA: TGTGCCAGCAGCCTCCCAACGAAAACTCAGGGATGGGAGCAGTACTTC
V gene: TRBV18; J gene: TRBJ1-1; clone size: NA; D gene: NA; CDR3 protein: CASSPGENTEAFF; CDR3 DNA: TGTGCCAGCTCACCGGGGGAGAACACTGAAGCTTTCTTT
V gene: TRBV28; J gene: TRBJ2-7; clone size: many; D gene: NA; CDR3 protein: CASSPGRSYEQYF; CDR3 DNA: TGTGCCAGCAGCCCTGGAAGGTCCTACGAGCAGTACTTC
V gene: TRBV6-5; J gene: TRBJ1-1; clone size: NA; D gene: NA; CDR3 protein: CASSYFPRGKNTEAFF; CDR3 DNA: TGTGCCAGCAGTTACTTCCCCCGGGGAAAGAACACTGAAGCTTTCTTT
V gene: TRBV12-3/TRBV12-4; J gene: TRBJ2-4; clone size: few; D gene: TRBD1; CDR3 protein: CASTIDRVKGNIQYF; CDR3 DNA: TGTGCCAGCACCATTGACAGGGTCAAGGGAAACATTCAGTACTTC
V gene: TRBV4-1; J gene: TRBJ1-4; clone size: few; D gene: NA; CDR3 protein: CASSQVSWGEKLFF; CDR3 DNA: TGCGCCAGCAGCCAAGTATCATGGGGTGAAAAACTGTTTTTT
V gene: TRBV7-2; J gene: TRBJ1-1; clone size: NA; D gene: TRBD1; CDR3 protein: CASSTTGEGANTEAFF; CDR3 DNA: TGTGCCAGCAGCACTACAGGGGAGGGGGCGAACACTGAAGCTTTCTTT
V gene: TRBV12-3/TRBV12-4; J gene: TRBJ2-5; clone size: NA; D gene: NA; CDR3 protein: CASSLGGRQYQETQYF; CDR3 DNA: TGTGCCAGCAGTTTGGGGGGGCGGCAGTACCAAGAGACCCAGTACTTC
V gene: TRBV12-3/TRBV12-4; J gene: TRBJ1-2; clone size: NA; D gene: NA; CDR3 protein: CASSPGGEGYTF; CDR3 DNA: TGTGCCAGCAGTCCGGGTGGGGAAGGCTACACCTTC
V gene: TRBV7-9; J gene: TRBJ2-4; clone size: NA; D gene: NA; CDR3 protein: CASSLAGFADKNIQYF; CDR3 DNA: TGTGCCAGCAGCCTGGCGGGGTTTGCAGACAAAAACATTCAGTACTTC
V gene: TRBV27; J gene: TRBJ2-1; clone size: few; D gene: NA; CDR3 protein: CASSLVDGFTYNEQFF; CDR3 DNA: TGTGCCAGCAGTTTAGTGGACGGCTTTACTTACAATGAGCAGTTCTTC
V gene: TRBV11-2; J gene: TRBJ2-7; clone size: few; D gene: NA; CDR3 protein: CASSLTDRTRGYEQYF; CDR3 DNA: TGTGCCAGCAGCTTAACCGACAGGACGCGAGGCTACGAGCAGTACTTC
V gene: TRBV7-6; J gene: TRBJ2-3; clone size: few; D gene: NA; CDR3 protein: CASRRTGGATDTQYF; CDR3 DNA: TGTGCCAGCAGGCGGACTGGGGGAGCCACAGATACGCAGTATTTT
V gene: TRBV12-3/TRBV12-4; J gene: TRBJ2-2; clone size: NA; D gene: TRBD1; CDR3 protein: CASSFRPRGGELFF; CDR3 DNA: TGTGCCAGCAGTTTCCGACCCAGGGGGGGGGAGCTGTTTTTT
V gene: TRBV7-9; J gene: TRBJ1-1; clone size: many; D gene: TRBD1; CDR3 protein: CASSPGTGVVSTEAFF; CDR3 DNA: TGTGCCAGCAGCCCTGGGACAGGGGTCGTAAGCACTGAAGCTTTCTTT
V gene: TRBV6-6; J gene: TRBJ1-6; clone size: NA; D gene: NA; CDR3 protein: CASSYGQNNSPLHF; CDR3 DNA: TGTGCCAGCAGTTATGGGCAGAATAATTCACCCCTCCACTTT
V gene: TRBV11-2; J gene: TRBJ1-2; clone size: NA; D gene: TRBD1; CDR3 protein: CASSDGTGYGYTF; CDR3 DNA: TGTGCCAGCAGCGACGGGACAGGCTATGGCTACACCTTC
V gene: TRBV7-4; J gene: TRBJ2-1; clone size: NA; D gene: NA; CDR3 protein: CASSAGSAEQFF; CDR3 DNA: TGTGCCAGCAGCGCGGGGTCCGCAGAGCAGTTCTTC
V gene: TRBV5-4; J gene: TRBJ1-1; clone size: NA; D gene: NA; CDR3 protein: CASSLGQGGTEAFF; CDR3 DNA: TGTGCCAGCAGCTTGGGGCAGGGAGGGACTGAAGCTTTCTTT
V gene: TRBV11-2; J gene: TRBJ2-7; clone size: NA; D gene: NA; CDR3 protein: CASSLDKQSYEQYF; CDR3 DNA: TGTGCCAGCAGCTTGGACAAACAATCCTACGAGCAGTACTTC
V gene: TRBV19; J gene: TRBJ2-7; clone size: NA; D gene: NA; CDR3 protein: CASSMGGAYEQYF; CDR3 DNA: TGTGCCAGTAGTATGGGAGGAGCCTACGAGCAGTACTTC
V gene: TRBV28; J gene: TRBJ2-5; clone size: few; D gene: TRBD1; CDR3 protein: CASSLYQGARETQYF; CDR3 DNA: TGTGCCAGCAGTTTATACCAGGGGGCTCGGGAGACCCAGTACTTC
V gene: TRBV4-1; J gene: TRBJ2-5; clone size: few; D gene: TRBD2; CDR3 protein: CASSQPKARLAGAENQETQYF; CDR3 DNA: TGCGCCAGCAGCCAACCCAAGGCAAGACTAGCGGGGGCCGAAAACCAAGAGACCCAGTACTTC
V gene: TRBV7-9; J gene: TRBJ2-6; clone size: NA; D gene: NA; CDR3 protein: CASSPRDSGANVLTF; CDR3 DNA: TGTGCCAGCAGCCCCAGGGACTCTGGGGCCAACGTCCTGACTTTC
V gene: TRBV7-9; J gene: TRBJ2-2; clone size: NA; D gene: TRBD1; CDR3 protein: CASSFPGTGSTGELFF; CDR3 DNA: TGTGCCAGCAGCTTCCCCGGGACAGGGAGCACCGGGGAGCTGTTTTTT
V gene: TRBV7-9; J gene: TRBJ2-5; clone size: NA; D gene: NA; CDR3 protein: CASSLGARETQYF; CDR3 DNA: TGTGCCAGCAGCTTGGGGGCGCGAGAGACCCAGTACTTC
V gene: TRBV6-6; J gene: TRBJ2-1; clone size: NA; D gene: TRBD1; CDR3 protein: CASTFPPGQGADEQFF; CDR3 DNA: TGTGCCAGCACTTTTCCCCCGGGACAGGGGGCCGATGAGCAGTTCTTC
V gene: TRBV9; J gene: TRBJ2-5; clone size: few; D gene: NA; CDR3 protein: CASSRQPQGRETQYF; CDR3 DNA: TGTGCCAGCAGTCGCCAACCGCAGGGGAGAGAGACCCAGTACTTC
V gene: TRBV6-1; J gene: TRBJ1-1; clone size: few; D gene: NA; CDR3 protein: CASSEAPRVNTEAFF; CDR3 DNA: TGTGCCAGCAGTGAAGCGCCCAGAGTGAACACTGAAGCTTTCTTT
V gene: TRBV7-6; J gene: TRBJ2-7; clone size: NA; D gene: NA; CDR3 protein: CASSLGDGRYEQYF; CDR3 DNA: TGTGCCAGCAGCTTAGGGGACGGACGCTACGAGCAGTACTTC
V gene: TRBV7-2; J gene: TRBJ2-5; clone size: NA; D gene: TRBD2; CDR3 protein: CASSFTSGGAETQYF; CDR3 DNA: TGTGCCAGCAGCTTCACTAGCGGGGGGGCGGAGACCCAGTACTTC
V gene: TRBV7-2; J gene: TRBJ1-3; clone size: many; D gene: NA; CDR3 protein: CASSLPRQHSGNTIYF; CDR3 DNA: TGTGCCAGCAGCTTACCTCGACAGCACTCTGGAAACACCATATATTTT
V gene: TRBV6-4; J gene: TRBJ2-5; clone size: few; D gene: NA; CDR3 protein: CASSDSGPQETQYF; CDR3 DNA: TGTGCCAGCAGTGACTCGGGGCCCCAAGAGACCCAGTACTTC
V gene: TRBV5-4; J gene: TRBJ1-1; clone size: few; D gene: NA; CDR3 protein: CASSRGGDEAFF; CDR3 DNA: TGTGCCAGCAGCCGGGGGGGGGATGAAGCTTTCTTT
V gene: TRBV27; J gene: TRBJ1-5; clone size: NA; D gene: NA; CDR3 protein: CASSPDGGNQPQHF; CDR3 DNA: TGTGCCAGCAGCCCGGACGGAGGCAATCAGCCCCAGCATTTT
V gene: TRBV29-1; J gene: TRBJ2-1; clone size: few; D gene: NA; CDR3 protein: CSVEDLREEQFF; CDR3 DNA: TGCAGCGTTGAAGATCTTCGGGAGGAGCAGTTCTTC
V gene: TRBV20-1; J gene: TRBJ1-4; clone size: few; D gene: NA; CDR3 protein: CSAWGGTTNEKLFF; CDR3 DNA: TGCAGTGCTTGGGGGGGCACGACTAATGAAAAACTGTTTTTT
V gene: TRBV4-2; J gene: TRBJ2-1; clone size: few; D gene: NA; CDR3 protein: CASSQEGARGSYNEQFF; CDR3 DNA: TGTGCCAGCAGCCAAGAGGGGGCCCGGGGTTCCTACAATGAGCAGTTCTTC
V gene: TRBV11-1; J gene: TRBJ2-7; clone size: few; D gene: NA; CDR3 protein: CASSLTTGHYEQYF; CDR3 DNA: TGTGCCAGCAGCCTGACCACAGGGCACTACGAGCAGTACTTC
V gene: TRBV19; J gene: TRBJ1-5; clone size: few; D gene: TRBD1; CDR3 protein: CASSTLRQGASQPQHF; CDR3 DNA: TGTGCCAGTAGTACCCTTCGACAGGGGGCTAGCCAGCCCCAGCATTTT
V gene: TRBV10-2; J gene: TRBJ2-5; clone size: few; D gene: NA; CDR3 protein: CASAIRGKQETQYF; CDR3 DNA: TGCGCCAGCGCCATACGGGGGAAACAAGAGACCCAGTACTTC
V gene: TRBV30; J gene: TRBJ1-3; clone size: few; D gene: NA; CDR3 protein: CASEGVGRGNTIYF; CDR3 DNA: TGTGCCTCGGAAGGGGTTGGAAGGGGAAACACCATATATTTT
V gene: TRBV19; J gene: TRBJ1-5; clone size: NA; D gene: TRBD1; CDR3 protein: CASKDRVRRGNQPQHF; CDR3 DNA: TGTGCCAGCAAGGACAGGGTAAGGAGAGGGAATCAGCCCCAGCATTTT